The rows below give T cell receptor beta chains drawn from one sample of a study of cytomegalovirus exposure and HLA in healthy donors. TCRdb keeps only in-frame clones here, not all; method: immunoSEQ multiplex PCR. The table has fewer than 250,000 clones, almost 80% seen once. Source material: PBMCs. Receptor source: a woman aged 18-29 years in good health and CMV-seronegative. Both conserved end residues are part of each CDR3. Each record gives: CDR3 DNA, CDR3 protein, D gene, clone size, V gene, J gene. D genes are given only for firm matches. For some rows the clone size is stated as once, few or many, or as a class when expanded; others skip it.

TGTGCCAGCAGTGCGACTAGCGGGAACACCGGGGAGCTGTTTTTT	CASSATSGNTGELFF	TRBD2	-	TRBV2	TRBJ2-2
TGTGCCAGCAGGACGCCCGAGGATACTGAAGCTTTCTTT	CASRTPEDTEAFF	-	-	TRBV11-2	TRBJ1-1
TGCGCCAGCAGCCCCGGACTAGCGGGACCAAACTCCTACGAGCAGTACTTC	CASSPGLAGPNSYEQYF	TRBD2	-	TRBV5-1	TRBJ2-7
TGCGCCAGCAGCTCCACGGGGACTAGCGTACTATACGAGCAGTACTTC	CASSSTGTSVLYEQYF	TRBD2	once	TRBV5-1	TRBJ2-7
TGTGCCAGCAGTTTAGGGGACACTGAAGCTTTCTTT	CASSLGDTEAFF	-	-	TRBV6-5	TRBJ1-1
TGTGCCAGCAGCTTAATGGGGGGGGTGAACACTGAAGCTTTCTTT	CASSLMGGVNTEAFF	-	-	TRBV7-3	TRBJ1-1
TGCGCCAGCAGCCCAACCCACAGGGTCTCTAGCACAGATACGCAGTATTTT	CASSPTHRVSSTDTQYF	-	-	TRBV5-1	TRBJ2-3
TGTGCCAGCAGTTTGGCTAGCGGGGGGTACAATGAGCAGTTCTTC	CASSLASGGYNEQFF	TRBD2	-	TRBV27	TRBJ2-1
TGTGCCAGCAGCCAGACAGGGGGGAACTACGAGCAGTACTTC	CASSQTGGNYEQYF	TRBD1	-	TRBV4-2	TRBJ2-7
TGTGCCAGCAGAACGGCCGTCAGGGGGGTAGCTTTCTTT	CASRTAVRGVAFF	TRBD1	-	TRBV6-5	TRBJ1-1
TGTGCCAGCAGTGACAGGGCTGGGGGCACCTATGGCTACACCTTC	CASSDRAGGTYGYTF	-	few	TRBV6-4	TRBJ1-2
TGTGCCAGCAGCAAAGACACAGGGGGCCCCACTGAAGCTTTCTTT	CASSKDTGGPTEAFF	TRBD1	-	TRBV7-9	TRBJ1-1
TGTGCCAGCAGCCCTTCGGCGGGGGCTGAGCAGTACTTC	CASSPSAGAEQYF	-	-	TRBV9	TRBJ2-7
TGTGCCAGCAGTGACCGGGAAGAGACCCAGTACTTC	CASSDREETQYF	-	-	TRBV6-1	TRBJ2-5
TGTGCCAGTAGTATAGAGGCCGGGACAGGGCCCGAGACCCAGTACTTC	CASSIEAGTGPETQYF	TRBD1	-	TRBV19	TRBJ2-5
TGTGCCAGCAGTTTATCCGGGAGTCGTGGCGAGCAGTACTTC	CASSLSGSRGEQYF	-	few	TRBV27	TRBJ2-7